This TCR beta chain was identified during a study of T cells expressing NK-cell markers. In the study overall: Of eight sequenced donors, seven were HCMV-seropositive and one HCMV-seronegative. Study outcomes and limitations: Researchers report these clonotypes also headed the CD3+CD56-NKG2C+ fraction in a few donors. Dominant NKG2C+ clonotype frequencies of roughly 1.0-8% of CD8+ T cells were measured in a handful of donors.

Regarding this clonotype: Its antigen is unidentified.

TCRdb reanalyzed the 5' RACE reads and collapses them to one entry per CDR3 protein, without DNA. Found here are roughly 390,000 distinct CDR3 sequences; the top ten clones hold around 10%. The CDR3 sequence is 13 residues long. Sequenced sample: blood T cells: a sorted CD56 or NKG2C T cell subset, CD4+ or CD8+ T cells, or bulk PBMC T cells (not recorded which). This chain links TRBV12-3 or TRBV12-4 with TRBJ2-3; TCRdb proposes TRBD2, but this gene call is untestable without DNA. This TCR was recovered from a woman aged 50 to 65 in good health. CDR3 in amino acids: CASSLRALDTQYF.